One sample yielded the 22 T cell receptor beta chains listed below, sequenced in a study of PD-L1 blockade in urothelial cancer. Time point specified: peripheral blood 6 weeks after treatment start. Measured with immunoSEQ multiplex PCR; TCRdb has only the in-frame clones, and not every one. Of fewer than 50,000 clones listed, roughly 89% were seen once; the top ten hold around 6.7%. The sample consisted of PBMCs, taken around atezolizumab (anti-PD-L1) treatment. The receptors here all came from a man in his 70s with urothelial cancer.

V gene TRBV6-1 combines with J gene TRBJ2-7; 7 nucleotides line up with TRBD1. CDR1 is MNHNS, CDR2 SASEGT, per germline. This CDR3 has 13 residues. Trimming at V came to 6 bases and at J to 4 bases, leaving 6 bases not matched to a gene. The CDR3 sequence: CASRLTGPYEQYF. CDR3 DNA: TGTGCCAGCAGACTGACAGGGCCTTACGAGCAGTACTTC.

The chain has TRBV5-4 and TRBJ1-1, with D uncertain. The germline gives CDR1 SGHNT, CDR2 YYREEE (reference sequence). The CDR3 is made up of 15 amino acids. Trimming pared 0 bases from V and 1 base from J, leaving 10 bases between. DNA of the CDR3: TGTGCCAGCAGCTTGGACCCGAGTAGGAACACTGAAGCTTTCTTT. Translation: CASSLDPSRNTEAFF.

CDR3 sequence: CASRGDRGGYGYTF. The CDR3 DNA reads as TGCGCCAGCAGGGGTGACAGGGGCGGCTATGGCTACACCTTC. The chain has TRBV10-2 and TRBJ1-2, with 8 bases aligning to TRBD1. With 6 bases clipped from V and 4 bases from J, the junction kept 7 bases outside the gene matches. Germline CDR1 is WSHSY and CDR2 is SAAADI. This CDR3 contains 14 residues.

The chain has TRBV25-1 and TRBJ2-1; 12 bases align to TRBD1. The germline V gene has CDR1 MGHDK and CDR2 SYGVNS. The length of the CDR3 is 15 residues. J was trimmed by 9 bases and V by 3 bases; bases with no gene match: 6. CDR3 bases: TGTGCCAGCAGTGAGGGGACAGGGGGCAACGCTGAGCAGTTCTTC. It codes for CASSEGTGGNAEQFF.

This clone was recorded once. J is TRBJ1-4 and V is TRBV27, with D possibly being TRBD1 (6 bases). This CDR3 contains 17 residues. Germline CDR1 and CDR2: MNHEY and SMNVEV (reference sequence). With 3 bases removed from V and 0 bases from J, the gap between germline ends came to 14 bases. CDR3 loop: CASSLAGTPATNEKLFF. The CDR3 DNA follows: TGTGCCAGCAGTTTGGCCGGGACACCAGCAACTAATGAAAAACTGTTTTTT.

V is TRBV5-4 and J is TRBJ2-7; 13 positions match TRBD2. The CDR3 runs 16 residues. The germline V gene encodes CDR1 SGHNT and CDR2 YYREEE (reference sequence). Unmatched junction bases numbered 6, after V lost 4 bases and J lost 2 bases. The CDR3 DNA is TGTGCCAGCAGCCGCGGACTAGCGGGAGTACCCTACGAGCAGTACTTC. Its protein is CASSRGLAGVPYEQYF.

This chain links TRBV2 with TRBJ2-7, with 10 bases lining up with TRBD2. Per germline, CDR1 SNHLY and CDR2 FYNNEI. With V trimmed by 6 bases and J by 6 bases, 14 bases remained unmatched. The CDR3 consists of 16 residues. CDR3 residues: CASSSPLAGESSEQYF. The CDR3, as DNA: TGTGCCAGCAGCTCCCCTCTAGCGGGAGAGAGTTCCGAGCAGTACTTC.

The rearrangement uses TRBV25-1 and TRBJ1-1; possibly TRBD1 for D (5 bases). This CDR3 is built from 16 residues. Looked up from germline, CDR1 is MGHDK and CDR2 is SYGVNS. V was cut by 4 bases and J by 6 bases, with 21 bases left in between. The CDR3 DNA follows: TGTGCCAGCAGTGGCCTATGGGACTCGCTTCGGGCTGAAGCTTTCTTT. Its protein is CASSGLWDSLRAEAFF.

The rearrangement links TRBV19 to TRBJ2-7; TRBD1 might be the D (5 bases). V shed 3 bases and J shed 6 bases, with 18 bases lying between them. The germline V gene has CDR1 LNHDA and CDR2 SQIVND (reference sequence). The CDR3 loop spans 15 amino acids. The CDR3 loop is CASSIGAGWLREQYF. The DNA of the CDR3 is TGTGCCAGTAGTATCGGAGCAGGGTGGCTACGCGAGCAGTACTTC.

The chain is built from TRBV10-1 and TRBJ2-1; TRBD1 agrees at 7 bases. The V segment lost 0 bases and the J segment 4 bases; nucleotides outside the gene matches: 3. The CDR3 contains 15 residues. Germline V gene sequence: CDR1 WNHNN, CDR2 SYGVQD (reference sequence). CDR3 coding DNA: TGCGCCAGCAGTGAGTCGGCAGGGGGATACAATGAGCAGTTCTTC. Protein product: CASSESAGGYNEQFF.

The chain uses TRBV7-9 and TRBJ2-3, with 8 positions matching TRBD2. The CDR3 contains 16 residues. J was trimmed by 4 bases and V by 7 bases; bases with no gene match: 13. Germline assignment: CDR1 SEHNR and CDR2 FQNEAQ (reference sequence). In DNA form, the CDR3 reads TGTGCCAGCACCCCGGGTGGGGCGGGAGGAGCAGATACGCAGTATTTT. Protein: CASTPGGAGGADTQYF.

The rearrangement links TRBV19 to TRBJ2-1; tentative D call: TRBD2 (7 bases). From germline, CDR1 is LNHDA and CDR2 SQIVND (reference sequence). V was shortened by 3 bases and J by 16 bases, with 16 bases between the two germline ends. CDR3 length: 12 amino acids. CDR3 nucleotides: TGTGCCAGTAGTATCGGGGGGACAACGGAATTCTTC. Its protein is CASSIGGTTEFF. The full variable domain, with the rest looked up from reference TRBV19 and TRBJ2-1, is DGGITQSPKYLFRKEGQNVTLSCEQNLNHDAMYWYRQDPGQGLRLIYYSQIVNDFQKGDIAEGYSVSREKKESFPLTVTSAQKNPTAFYLCASSIGGTTEFFGPGTRLTVL.

V is TRBV6-6 and J is TRBJ2-1, with a tentative D call TRBD2 (6 bases). Trimming took off 6 bases at V and 10 bases at J, with 16 bases between the two ends. CDR1 and CDR2 (germline): MNHNY, SVGAGI (reference sequence). The CDR3 sequence is 13 residues long. The CDR3 loop reads CASREGDWGEQFF. CDR3 nucleotides: TGTGCCAGCAGGGAAGGGGACTGGGGCGAGCAGTTCTTC.

This chain uses TRBV18 with TRBJ2-7, with TRBD1 identical over 7 bases. Germline V CDR1 and CDR2: KGHSH, LQKENI. The CDR3 totals 13 residues. Trimming cost V 2 bases and J 5 bases; bases outside gene matches: 3. The CDR3 reads CASSPLTGDEQYF. DNA for the CDR3: TGTGCCAGCTCACCATTAACAGGGGACGAGCAGTACTTC. The full variable domain, with the rest looked up from reference TRBV18 and TRBJ2-7, is NAGVMQNPRHLVRRRGQEARLRCSPMKGHSHVYWYRQLPEEGLKFMVYLQKENIIDESGMPKERFSAEFPKEGPSILRIQQVVRGDSAAYFCASSPLTGDEQYFGPGTRLTVT.

The chain is built from TRBV6-5 and TRBJ2-7, with 11 bases matching TRBD2. V was pared by 6 bases and J by 3 bases, with 7 bases of the junction left unmatched. This CDR3 is built from 15 residues. Germline loops: CDR1 MNHEY, CDR2 SVGAGI. The CDR3 region is CASSRSSGGNYEQYF. In DNA, the CDR3 is TGTGCCAGCAGCAGATCTAGCGGGGGGAACTACGAGCAGTACTTC.

The chain recombines TRBV6-6 with TRBJ1-1; a weak D match, TRBD1 (6 bases). The CDR3 is 12 residues long. The V and J ends lost 5 bases and 9 bases respectively, with 13 bases between them. CDR1 and CDR2 from the germline V gene are MNHNY and SVGAGI (reference sequence). The CDR3, as DNA: TGTGCCAGCAGTCCTGGGGGGGCACAAGCTTTCTTT. Amino acid sequence: CASSPGGAQAFF.

The chain couples TRBV7-6 to TRBJ1-1; maybe TRBD1 (6 bases). With 2 bases removed from V and 6 bases from J, the gap between germline ends came to 16 bases. This CDR3 has 15 residues. Germline assignment: CDR1 SGHVS and CDR2 FNYEAQ. The CDR3 DNA sequence: TGTGCCAGCAGCTTAAGGGCAGGGGAAGGGGCTGAAGCTTTCTTT. Protein sequence: CASSLRAGEGAEAFF.

This chain connects TRBV19 to TRBJ2-1, with TRBD2 matching over 7 bases. V was pared by 5 bases and J by 0 bases, with 7 bases of the junction left unmatched. This CDR3 contains 16 residues. Germline CDR1 is LNHDA and CDR2 is SQIVND (reference sequence). Here the CDR3 reads CASSPRLAASYNEQFF. The CDR3 DNA is TGTGCCAGTAGTCCCCGGCTAGCGGCCTCCTACAATGAGCAGTTCTTC.

This clone was seen a few times. One junction end does not reproduce the germline sequence, and a read error may be involved. The rearrangement uses TRBV20-1 and TRBJ1-2; 7 positions agree with TRBD1. From germline, CDR1 is DFQATT and CDR2 SNEGSKA (reference sequence). The CDR3 consists of 11 residues. This CDR3 reads CSARRGTAAIF. The CDR3 nucleotides read TGCAGTGCCAGGCGAGGGACAGCCGCGATCTTC.

Concerning this clone itself: Different DNA sequences within this sample yield the same CDR3. The V and J genes are TRBV5-6 and TRBJ2-7; 7 bases match TRBD1. Germline CDR1 is SGHDT and CDR2 is YYEEEE. Unmatched junction bases numbered 1, after V lost 1 base and J lost 0 bases. This CDR3 has 14 residues. The CDR3 loop reads CASSLPGGSYEQYF. The CDR3 DNA reads TGTGCCAGCAGCTTGCCAGGGGGCTCCTACGAGCAGTACTTC.

CDR3 amino acids: CASSDGWGGSGRRKTQYF. In DNA form, the CDR3 reads TGTGCCAGCAGTGATGGGTGGGGGGGTAGCGGGAGGCGTAAGACCCAGTACTTC. V and J are TRBV2 and TRBJ2-5; 10 nucleotides match TRBD2. The CDR3 consists of 18 residues. V lost 3 bases to trimming and J lost 6 bases; unmatched junction nucleotides: 16. The germline gives CDR1 SNHLY, CDR2 FYNNEI.

V usage is TRBV2 and J usage is TRBJ1-1; 7 bases map to TRBD1. Looked up from germline, CDR1 is SNHLY and CDR2 is FYNNEI. Trimming took 6 bases from V and 0 from J; bases not matched to a gene: 7. The CDR3 is 15 residues long. The DNA of the CDR3 is TGTGCCAGCAGGAAGGAGGGGACAGTGAACACTGAAGCTTTCTTT. Protein sequence: CASRKEGTVNTEAFF.